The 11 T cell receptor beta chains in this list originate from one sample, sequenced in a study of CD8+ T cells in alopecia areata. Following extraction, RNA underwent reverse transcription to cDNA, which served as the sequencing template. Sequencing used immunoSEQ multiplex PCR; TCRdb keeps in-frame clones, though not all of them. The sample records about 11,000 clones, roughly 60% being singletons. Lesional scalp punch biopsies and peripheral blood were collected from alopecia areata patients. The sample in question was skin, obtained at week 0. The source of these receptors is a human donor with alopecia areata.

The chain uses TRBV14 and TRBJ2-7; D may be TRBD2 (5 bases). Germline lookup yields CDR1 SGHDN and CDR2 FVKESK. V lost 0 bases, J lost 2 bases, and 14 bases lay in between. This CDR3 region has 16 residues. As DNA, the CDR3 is TGTGCCAGCAGCCAAGATAAAAGCGGTGGGACCTACGAGCAGTACTTC. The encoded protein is CASSQDKSGGTYEQYF.

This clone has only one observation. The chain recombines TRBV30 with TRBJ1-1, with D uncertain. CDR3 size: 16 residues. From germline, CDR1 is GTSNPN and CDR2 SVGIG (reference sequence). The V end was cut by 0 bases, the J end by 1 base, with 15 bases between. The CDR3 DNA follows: TGTGCCTGGAGTGTGAAGGTCGGCCTTCCGAACACTGAAGCTTTCTTT. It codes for CAWSVKVGLPNTEAFF.

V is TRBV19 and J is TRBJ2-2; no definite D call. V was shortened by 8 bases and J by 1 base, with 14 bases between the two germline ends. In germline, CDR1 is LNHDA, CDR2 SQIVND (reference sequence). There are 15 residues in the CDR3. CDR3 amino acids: CASRPDLLNTGELFF. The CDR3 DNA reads TGTGCCAGTCGCCCGGATCTTTTGAACACCGGGGAGCTGTTTTTT.

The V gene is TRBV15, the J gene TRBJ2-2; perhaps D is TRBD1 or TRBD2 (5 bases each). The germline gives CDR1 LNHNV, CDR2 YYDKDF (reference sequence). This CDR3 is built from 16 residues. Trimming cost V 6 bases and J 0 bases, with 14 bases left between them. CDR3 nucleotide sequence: TGTGCCACCAGAGGGGTGGGAGAGACGAACACCGGGGAGCTGTTTTTT. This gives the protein CATRGVGETNTGELFF.

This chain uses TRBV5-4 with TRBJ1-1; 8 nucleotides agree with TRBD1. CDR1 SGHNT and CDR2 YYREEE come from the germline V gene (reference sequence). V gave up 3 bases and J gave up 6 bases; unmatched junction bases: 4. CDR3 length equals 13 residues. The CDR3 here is CASSYDRGAEAFF. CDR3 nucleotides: TGTGCCAGCAGCTATGACAGGGGCGCTGAAGCTTTCTTT.

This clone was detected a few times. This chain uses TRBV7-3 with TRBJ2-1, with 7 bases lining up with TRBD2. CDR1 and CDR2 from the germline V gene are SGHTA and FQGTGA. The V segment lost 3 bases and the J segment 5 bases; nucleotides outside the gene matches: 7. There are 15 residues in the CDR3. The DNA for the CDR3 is TGTGCCAGCAGCTTCCTGACTAGCACCAACAATGAGCAGTTCTTC. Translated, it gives CASSFLTSTNNEQFF. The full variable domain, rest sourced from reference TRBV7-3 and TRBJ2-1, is GAGVSQTPSNKVTEKGKYVELRCDPISGHTALYWYRQSLGQGPEFLIYFQGTGAADDSGLPNDRFFAVRPEGSVSTLKIQRTERGDSAVYLCASSFLTSTNNEQFFGPGTRLTVL.

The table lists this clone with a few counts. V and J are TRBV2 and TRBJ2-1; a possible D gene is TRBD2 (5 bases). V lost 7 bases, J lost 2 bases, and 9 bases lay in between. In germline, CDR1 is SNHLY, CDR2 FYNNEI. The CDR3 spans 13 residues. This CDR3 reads CASKPGTYNEQFF. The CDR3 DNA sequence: TGTGCCAGCAAGCCGGGAACCTACAATGAGCAGTTCTTC.

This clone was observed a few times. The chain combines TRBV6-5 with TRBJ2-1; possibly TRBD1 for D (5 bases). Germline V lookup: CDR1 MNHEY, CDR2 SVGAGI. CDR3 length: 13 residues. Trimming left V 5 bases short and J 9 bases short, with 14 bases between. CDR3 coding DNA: TGTGCCAGCAGTGAAGTAGGAAGGGGTGAGCAGTTCTTC. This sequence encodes CASSEVGRGEQFF.

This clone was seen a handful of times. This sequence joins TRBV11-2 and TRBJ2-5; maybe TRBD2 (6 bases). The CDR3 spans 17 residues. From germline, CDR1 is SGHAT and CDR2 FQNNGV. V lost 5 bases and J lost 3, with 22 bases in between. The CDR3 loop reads CASSQRETREDEETQYF. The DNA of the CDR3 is TGTGCCAGCAGCCAGAGGGAAACCAGGGAGGATGAAGAGACCCAGTACTTC.

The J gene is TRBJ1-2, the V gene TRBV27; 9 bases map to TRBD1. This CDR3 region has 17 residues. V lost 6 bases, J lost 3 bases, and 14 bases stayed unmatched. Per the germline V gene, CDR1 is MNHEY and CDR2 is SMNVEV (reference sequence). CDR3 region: CASSSGTGRWVDYGYTF. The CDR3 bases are TGTGCCAGCAGCTCCGGGACAGGGCGATGGGTCGACTATGGCTACACCTTC.

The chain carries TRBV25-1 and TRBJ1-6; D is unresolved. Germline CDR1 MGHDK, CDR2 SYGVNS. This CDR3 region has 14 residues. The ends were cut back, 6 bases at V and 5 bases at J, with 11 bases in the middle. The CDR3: CASRREANNSPLHF. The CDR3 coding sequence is TGTGCCAGCAGAAGAGAAGCCAATAATTCACCCCTCCACTTT.